These T cell receptor beta chains were read from a single sample in a study of response to subunit inactivated influenza vaccine. TCRdb fed the RT-PCR reads into MiXCR, producing one record per CDR3 protein. The sample includes under 200,000 distinct CDR3 sequences, around 10% seen only once; the top ten take approximately 39%. This sample comprised CD8+ T cells sorted from PBMCs, obtained around 25 months after vaccination. The receptors come from a man aged 50 to 69 who received an inactivated influenza vaccine. Each CDR3 is given with its conserved first and last residue. The D gene is left open where the match is weak.

d_call: TRBD1; v_call: TRBV11-1; j_call: TRBJ1-4; cdr3_aa: CASSPTIAGGLTNEKLFF
d_call: NA; v_call: TRBV7-3; j_call: TRBJ2-3; cdr3_aa: CASSWDGNTQYF
d_call: TRBD1; v_call: TRBV12-3/TRBV12-4; j_call: TRBJ2-7; cdr3_aa: CASSLGGQTYEQYF
d_call: NA; v_call: TRBV12-3/TRBV12-4; j_call: TRBJ1-2; cdr3_aa: CASIPGPTNYGYTF
d_call: TRBD1; v_call: TRBV4-3; j_call: TRBJ1-1; cdr3_aa: CASSQVLTGVNTEAFF
d_call: NA; v_call: TRBV28; j_call: TRBJ2-5; cdr3_aa: CASSLSTYQETQYF
d_call: NA; v_call: TRBV2; j_call: TRBJ1-1; cdr3_aa: CASSASRNGEAFF
d_call: NA; v_call: TRBV24-1; j_call: TRBJ1-1; cdr3_aa: CATSDQTEAFF
d_call: NA; v_call: TRBV28; j_call: TRBJ2-1; cdr3_aa: CASRQLEGSYNEQFF
d_call: NA; v_call: TRBV9; j_call: TRBJ2-1; cdr3_aa: CASSKAFLAGYYNEQFF
d_call: NA; v_call: TRBV7-8; j_call: TRBJ2-2; cdr3_aa: CASSLVVTTGELFF
d_call: TRBD1; v_call: TRBV29-1; j_call: TRBJ2-5; cdr3_aa: CSAGSLQGVVETQYF
d_call: TRBD2; v_call: TRBV28; j_call: TRBJ2-1; cdr3_aa: CASSLDFGTSLNEQFF
d_call: TRBD2; v_call: TRBV13; j_call: TRBJ2-1; cdr3_aa: CASSLGLAGGLEQFF
d_call: NA; v_call: TRBV3-1; j_call: TRBJ1-1; cdr3_aa: CASRPRALDTEAFF
d_call: NA; v_call: TRBV7-8; j_call: TRBJ2-7; cdr3_aa: CASSSSVGYEQYF
d_call: NA; v_call: TRBV7-9; j_call: TRBJ2-1; cdr3_aa: CASSLFADRTQFF
d_call: NA; v_call: TRBV10-3; j_call: TRBJ1-4; cdr3_aa: CAISEGRYNEKLFF
d_call: NA; v_call: TRBV2; j_call: TRBJ2-4; cdr3_aa: CASSTPTSGIYPGGENIQYF
d_call: NA; v_call: TRBV4-3; j_call: TRBJ2-7; cdr3_aa: CASSQDIGPKAYEQYF
d_call: TRBD1; v_call: TRBV12-3/TRBV12-4; j_call: TRBJ1-4; cdr3_aa: CASSYKRTGSEKLFF
d_call: TRBD2; v_call: TRBV6-2/TRBV6-3; j_call: TRBJ2-7; cdr3_aa: CASSYSGLAGAYEQYF
d_call: NA; v_call: TRBV4-1; j_call: TRBJ2-5; cdr3_aa: CASSQDGREETQYF
d_call: NA; v_call: TRBV4-3; j_call: TRBJ1-1; cdr3_aa: CASSQGPGTGGENTEAFF
d_call: NA; v_call: TRBV9; j_call: TRBJ2-7; cdr3_aa: CASSAAGHFYEQYF
d_call: NA; v_call: TRBV6-2/TRBV6-3; j_call: TRBJ2-7; cdr3_aa: CASSPRFRGSYEQYF
d_call: NA; v_call: TRBV28; j_call: TRBJ1-5; cdr3_aa: CASSLFTGSQHF
d_call: NA; v_call: TRBV6-1; j_call: TRBJ2-7; cdr3_aa: CASSGAGRNEQYF
d_call: NA; v_call: TRBV20-1; j_call: TRBJ1-1; cdr3_aa: CSARPRGSTEAFF
d_call: TRBD1; v_call: TRBV6-1; j_call: TRBJ1-1; cdr3_aa: CASSWGQDMNTEAFF
d_call: TRBD1; v_call: TRBV10-3; j_call: TRBJ2-5; cdr3_aa: CAISGQGPETQYF
d_call: NA; v_call: TRBV5-6; j_call: TRBJ2-4; cdr3_aa: CASGAALAKNIQYF
d_call: NA; v_call: TRBV7-9; j_call: TRBJ1-1; cdr3_aa: CASSLFPGMNTEAFF
d_call: NA; v_call: TRBV24-1; j_call: TRBJ2-2; cdr3_aa: CATSGEYRNTGELFF
d_call: NA; v_call: TRBV27; j_call: TRBJ1-6; cdr3_aa: CASSFSGPHNSPLHF
d_call: NA; v_call: TRBV20-1; j_call: TRBJ2-1; cdr3_aa: CSASMTTAYNEQFF
d_call: NA; v_call: TRBV11-1; j_call: TRBJ2-1; cdr3_aa: CASSLGVGAYEQFF
d_call: NA; v_call: TRBV27; j_call: TRBJ2-5; cdr3_aa: CASSLQARLETQYF
d_call: NA; v_call: TRBV7-9; j_call: TRBJ2-2; cdr3_aa: CASTTGTNTGELFF
d_call: NA; v_call: TRBV5-5; j_call: TRBJ2-6; cdr3_aa: CASREGDFSSGANVLTF
d_call: NA; v_call: TRBV28; j_call: TRBJ2-2; cdr3_aa: CASSFVSRATYTGELFF
d_call: NA; v_call: TRBV7-9; j_call: TRBJ1-1; cdr3_aa: CASSLGGDWTEAFF
d_call: TRBD1; v_call: TRBV9; j_call: TRBJ2-7; cdr3_aa: CASSEGAASSYEQYF
d_call: NA; v_call: TRBV4-3; j_call: TRBJ2-2; cdr3_aa: CASSQDGNTGELFF
d_call: TRBD1; v_call: TRBV19; j_call: TRBJ1-1; cdr3_aa: CASSFAQGYTEAFF
d_call: NA; v_call: TRBV4-2; j_call: TRBJ2-2; cdr3_aa: CASSHGGTGELFF
d_call: NA; v_call: TRBV11-2; j_call: TRBJ2-1; cdr3_aa: CASSLSLGQFF
d_call: NA; v_call: TRBV27; j_call: TRBJ2-5; cdr3_aa: CASREALMSQTQYF
d_call: NA; v_call: TRBV28; j_call: TRBJ2-5; cdr3_aa: CASTWTRGETQYF
d_call: TRBD2; v_call: TRBV9; j_call: TRBJ2-1; cdr3_aa: CASSAAGAEQFF
d_call: TRBD1; v_call: TRBV12-3/TRBV12-4; j_call: TRBJ2-1; cdr3_aa: CASSHRDSYNEQFF
d_call: TRBD1; v_call: TRBV12-3/TRBV12-4; j_call: TRBJ1-2; cdr3_aa: CASSWGTGDGYTF
d_call: NA; v_call: TRBV28; j_call: TRBJ1-5; cdr3_aa: CASSSPRGNQPQHF
d_call: NA; v_call: TRBV20-1; j_call: TRBJ1-2; cdr3_aa: CSARDQAPGVLLDGYTF